This T cell receptor (beta chain) originates from a study of CD8+CD57+ T cells in acquired aplastic anemia. Study-level information: Mean yield of DNA from sorted CD4+ and CD8+ cells was approximately 3 ug.

The TCR beta profiling, which covered VDJ combination and CDR3 sequence, was carried out using genomic DNA as the template. TCRdb redid the calling of the reads with MiXCR, one entry per CDR3 protein. This table has around 140,000 distinct CDR3 sequences, around two fifths appearing once. V was trimmed by 3 bases and J by 5 bases, leaving 11 bases between them. Germline loops: CDR1 SGHRS, CDR2 YFSETQ. The CDR3 covers 14 residues. This clonotype was seen repeatedly, ten times or more. The material sequenced was sorted CD4+, CD8+, or CD8+CD57+ T cells (not recorded which) from PBMCs. The chain combines TRBV5-1 with TRBJ1-4; the D gene is possibly TRBD1 (6 bases). The receptor's source is a human donor in good health, serving as a control. The CDR3 DNA follows: TGCGCCAGCAGCTCGGACAGACAGAATGAAAAACTGTTTTTT. Translated, it gives CASSSDRQNEKLFF.